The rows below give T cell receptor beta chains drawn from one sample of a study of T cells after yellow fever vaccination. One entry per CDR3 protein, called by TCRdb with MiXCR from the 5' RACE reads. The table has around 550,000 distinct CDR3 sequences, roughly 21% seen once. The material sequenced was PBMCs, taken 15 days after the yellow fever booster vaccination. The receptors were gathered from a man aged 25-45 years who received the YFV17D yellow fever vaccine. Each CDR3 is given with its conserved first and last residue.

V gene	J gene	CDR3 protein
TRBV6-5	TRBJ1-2	CASSYTTNYGYTF
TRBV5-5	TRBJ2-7	CASSFELERLEQYF
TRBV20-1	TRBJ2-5	CSARDFEGKETQYF
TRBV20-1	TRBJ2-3	CSARDPAGGRTDTQYF
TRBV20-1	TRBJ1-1	CSAPDRGRTEAFF
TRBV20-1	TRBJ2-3	CSAPGTEESLDTQYF
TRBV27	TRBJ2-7	CASSLSLIGEQYF
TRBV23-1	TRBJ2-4	CASGDRVRVKNIQYF
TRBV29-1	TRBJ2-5	CSVALQGTQYF
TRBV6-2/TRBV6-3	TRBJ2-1	CASSWGVWSAEQFF
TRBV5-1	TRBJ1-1	CASSLRMATEAFF
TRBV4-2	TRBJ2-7	CASSQTGTQSYEQYF
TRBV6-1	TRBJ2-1	CASSSVLAGVFEQFF
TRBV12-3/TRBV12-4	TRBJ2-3	CASSKRGWSTDTQYF
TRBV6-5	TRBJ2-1	CASSSWTVDEQFF
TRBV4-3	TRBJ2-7	CASSQWAGAIEQYF
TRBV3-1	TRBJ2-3	CASSLRQGGGTDTQYF
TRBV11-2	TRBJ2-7	CASSLFATSDIFSSYEQYF
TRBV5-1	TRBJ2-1	CASRGGGLAGVDEQFF
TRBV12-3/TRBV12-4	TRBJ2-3	CASSRQTDTQYF
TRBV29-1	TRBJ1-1	CSVGRLLNTEAFF
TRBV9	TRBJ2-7	CASSPRLGGTYEQYF
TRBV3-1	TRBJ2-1	CASSQDGTSIREQFF
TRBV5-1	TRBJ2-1	CASSGQHNEQFF
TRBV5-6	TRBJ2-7	CASSLTRHEQYF
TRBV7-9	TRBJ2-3	CASSLVVGSPTDTQYF
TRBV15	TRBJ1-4	CATSRDSSEKLFF